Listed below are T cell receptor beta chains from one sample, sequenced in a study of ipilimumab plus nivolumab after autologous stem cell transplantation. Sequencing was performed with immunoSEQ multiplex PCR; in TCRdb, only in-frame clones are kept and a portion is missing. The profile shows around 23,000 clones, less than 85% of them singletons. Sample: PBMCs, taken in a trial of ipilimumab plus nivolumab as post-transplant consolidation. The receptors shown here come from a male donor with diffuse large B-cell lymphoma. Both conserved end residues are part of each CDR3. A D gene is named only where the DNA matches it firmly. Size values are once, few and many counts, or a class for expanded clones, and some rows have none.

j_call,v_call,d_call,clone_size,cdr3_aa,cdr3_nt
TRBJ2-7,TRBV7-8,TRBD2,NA,CASNSDPGGGEQYF,TGTGCCAGCAACTCAGACCCGGGAGGAGGGGAGCAGTACTTC
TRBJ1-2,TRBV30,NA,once,CAWTTGRGGYTF,TGTGCCTGGACCACAGGGAGGGGTGGCTACACCTTC
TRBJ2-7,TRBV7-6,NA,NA,CASSSGPVGQYF,TGTGCCAGCAGCTCGGGGCCGGTTGGGCAGTACTTC
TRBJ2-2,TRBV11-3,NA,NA,CASSSGSNTGELFF,TGTGCCAGCAGCTCCGGATCGAACACCGGGGAGCTGTTTTTT
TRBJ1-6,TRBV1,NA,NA,CTSSQGFTYNSPLHF,TGCACCAGCAGCCAAGGGTTTACATATAATTCACCCCTCCACTTT
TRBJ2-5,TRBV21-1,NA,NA,CASSKTGLPSKETQYF,TGTGCCAGCAGCAAAACCGGGCTCCCCTCAAAAGAGACCCAGTACTTC
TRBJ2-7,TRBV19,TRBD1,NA,CASSITGGGNEQYF,TGTGCCAGTAGTATTACAGGGGGCGGGAACGAGCAGTACTTC
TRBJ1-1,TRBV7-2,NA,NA,CASSFTTPNTEAFF,TGTGCCAGCAGCTTTACGACCCCGAACACTGAAGCTTTCTTT
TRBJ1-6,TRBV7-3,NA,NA,CASSLYEGSPLHF,TGTGCCAGCAGCTTATATGAGGGATCACCCCTCCACTTT
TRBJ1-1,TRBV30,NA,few,CAWSVQLAVATEAFF,TGTGCCTGGAGTGTACAATTAGCCGTAGCCACTGAAGCTTTCTTT
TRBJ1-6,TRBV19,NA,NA,CASSPGHGSSYNSPLHF,TGTGCCAGTAGTCCAGGGCACGGGTCCTCCTATAATTCACCCCTCCACTTT
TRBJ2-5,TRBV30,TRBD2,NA,CAWSALTSETQYF,TGTGCCTGGAGCGCTCTGACTAGCGAGACCCAGTACTTC
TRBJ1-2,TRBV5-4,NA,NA,CASSLDRDAGYTF,TGTGCCAGCAGCTTGGACAGGGATGCTGGCTACACCTTC
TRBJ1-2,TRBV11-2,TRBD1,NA,CASSYDRVGGYTF,TGTGCCAGCAGCTACGACAGGGTTGGTGGCTACACCTTC
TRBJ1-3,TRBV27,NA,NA,CASSLRGRGGNTIYF,TGTGCCAGCAGTTTAAGGGGGAGAGGCGGAAACACCATATATTTT
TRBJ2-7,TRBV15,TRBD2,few,CATSTRGGPYEQYF,TGTGCCACCAGCACCCGGGGGGGGCCCTACGAGCAGTACTTC
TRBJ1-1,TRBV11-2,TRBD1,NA,CASSFQGGQGTEAFF,TGTGCCAGCAGCTTCCAGGGGGGCCAGGGGACTGAAGCTTTCTTT
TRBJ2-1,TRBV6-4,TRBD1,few,CASSATGTVYDEQFF,TGTGCCAGCAGCGCAACCGGGACAGTCTATGATGAGCAGTTCTTC
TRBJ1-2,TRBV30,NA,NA,CAWSFLDSVYGYTF,TGTGCCTGGAGTTTCTTGGACAGTGTCTATGGCTACACCTTC
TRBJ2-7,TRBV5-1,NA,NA,CASSSHWGEQYF,TGCGCCAGCAGCTCACACTGGGGGGAGCAGTACTTC
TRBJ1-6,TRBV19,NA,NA,CATSMGGQGSPLHF,TGTGCCACCTCGATGGGGGGGCAAGGATCACCCCTCCACTTT
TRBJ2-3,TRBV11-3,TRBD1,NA,CASNPTGTGLGGTDTQYF,TGTGCCAGCAACCCAACCGGGACAGGGCTCGGGGGCACAGATACGCAGTATTTT
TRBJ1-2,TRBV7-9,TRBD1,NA,CASSPGQARGYTF,TGTGCCAGCAGCCCAGGACAGGCTCGGGGCTACACCTTC
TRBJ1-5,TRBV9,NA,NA,CASSVGRGYNQPQHF,TGTGCCAGCAGCGTAGGCAGGGGATACAATCAGCCCCAGCATTTT
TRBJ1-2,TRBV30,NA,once,CAGRWDTLPYGYTF,TGTGCCGGCCGTTGGGACACCTTACCCTATGGCTACACCTTC
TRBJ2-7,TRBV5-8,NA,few,CASSGGSYEQYF,TGTGCCAGCAGCGGGGGGTCCTACGAGCAGTACTTC
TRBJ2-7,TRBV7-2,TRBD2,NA,CASSDRLSGVLYF,TGTGCCAGCAGCGATCGACTAAGCGGGGTTTTGTACTTC
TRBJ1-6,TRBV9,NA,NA,CASSVGGQSSYNSPLHF,TGTGCCAGCAGCGTAGGGGGACAAAGCTCCTATAATTCACCCCTCCACTTT
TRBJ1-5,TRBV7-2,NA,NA,CASGLGGHNQPQHF,TGTGCCAGTGGGTTGGGGGGCCATAATCAGCCCCAGCATTTT
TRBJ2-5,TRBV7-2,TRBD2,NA,CASSLAAGGGETQYF,TGTGCCAGCAGCTTAGCGGCGGGAGGGGGGGAGACCCAGTACTTC
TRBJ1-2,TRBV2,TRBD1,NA,CASSRQGGYGYTF,TGTGCCAGCAGTAGACAGGGAGGCTATGGCTACACCTTC
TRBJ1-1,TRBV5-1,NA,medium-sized,CASSAWGGVNTEAFF,TGCGCCAGCAGCGCGTGGGGGGGCGTGAACACTGAAGCTTTCTTT
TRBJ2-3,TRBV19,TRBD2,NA,CASSIPGTSGRAGADTQYF,TGTGCCAGTAGTATCCCCGGGACTAGCGGGAGGGCCGGCGCAGATACGCAGTATTTT
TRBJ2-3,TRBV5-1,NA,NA,CASSSSTGITDTQYF,TGCGCCAGCAGCTCCTCCACAGGGATCACAGATACGCAGTATTTT
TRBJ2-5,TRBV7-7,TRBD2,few,CASSLGAGGQETQYF,TGTGCTAGCAGCTTAGGGGCGGGGGGTCAAGAGACCCAGTACTTC
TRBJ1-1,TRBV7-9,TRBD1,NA,CASSLDPGGRTEAFF,TGTGCCAGCAGCTTAGATCCAGGGGGCCGCACTGAAGCTTTCTTT
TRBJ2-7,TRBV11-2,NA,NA,CASSPIGGITYEQYF,TGTGCCAGCAGCCCCATTGGGGGGATAACCTACGAGCAGTACTTC
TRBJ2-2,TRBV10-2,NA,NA,CASEVEGHANTGELFF,TGCGCCAGCGAGGTTGAGGGACACGCGAACACCGGGGAGCTGTTTTTT
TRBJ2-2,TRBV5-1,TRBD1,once,CASSPRTGSPGELFF,TGCGCCAGCAGCCCCAGGACAGGGAGTCCCGGGGAGCTGTTTTTT
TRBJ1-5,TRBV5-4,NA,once,CASSLRFGGKQPQHF,TGTGCCAGCAGCTTGCGCTTCGGGGGAAAACAGCCCCAGCATTTT
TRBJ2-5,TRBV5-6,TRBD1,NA,CASSLNRGRETQYF,TGTGCCAGCAGCTTGAACAGGGGGCGGGAGACCCAGTACTTC
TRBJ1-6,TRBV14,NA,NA,CASSQGLGSSYNSPLHF,TGTGCCAGCAGCCAAGGATTGGGAAGCTCCTATAATTCACCCCTCCACTTT
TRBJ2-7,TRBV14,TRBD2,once,CASSPWTSGSSGEQYF,TGTGCCAGCAGCCCGTGGACTAGCGGGAGTTCGGGCGAGCAGTACTTC
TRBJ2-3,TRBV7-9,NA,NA,CASSPVGGLTDTQYF,TGTGCCAGCAGCCCCGTCGGCGGCCTCACAGATACGCAGTATTTT
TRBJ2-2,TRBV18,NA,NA,CASSPGVLITGELFF,TGTGCCAGCTCACCTGGGGTCCTGATCACCGGGGAGCTGTTTTTT
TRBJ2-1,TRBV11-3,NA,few,CASSKIGVNEQFF,TGTGCCAGCAGCAAAATCGGGGTCAATGAGCAGTTCTTC
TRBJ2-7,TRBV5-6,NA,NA,CASSFFGTRGSEQYF,TGTGCCAGCAGCTTCTTCGGGACACGCGGGAGCGAGCAGTACTTC
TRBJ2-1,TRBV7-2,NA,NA,CASSPRPNNEQFF,TGTGCCAGCAGCCCCCGGCCCAACAATGAGCAGTTCTTC
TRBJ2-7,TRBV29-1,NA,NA,CSGGTYGMEQYF,TGCAGCGGCGGGACATACGGGATGGAGCAGTACTTC
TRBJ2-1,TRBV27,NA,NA,CASSLRLNNEQFF,TGTGCCAGCAGTCTCAGGTTGAACAATGAGCAGTTCTTC